The rows below give T cell receptor beta chains drawn from one sample of a study of blood T cell repertoires in COVID-19. The method was immunoSEQ multiplex PCR; TCRdb's version includes in-frame clones alone and lacks a portion of them. Among roughly 80,000 clones, roughly 82% were seen once, and the ten largest hold approximately 10%. Sequences were obtained from peripheral blood. These receptors originate from a middle-aged man with acute or convalescent COVID-19. CDR3s include the opening cysteine and the closing phenylalanine or tryptophan. D genes are given only for firm matches. Rows give clone size only sometimes, using once, few, many, or a class for an expanded clone.

D,size,V,J,CDR3,DNA
TRBD2,-,TRBV5-1,TRBJ2-5,CASSPGGGRETQYF,TGCGCCAGCAGCCCTGGCGGGGGGAGAGAGACCCAGTACTTC
TRBD2,-,TRBV10-2,TRBJ2-5,CASSEGLASQETQYF,TGCGCCAGCAGTGAGGGACTAGCGTCCCAAGAGACCCAGTACTTC
TRBD1,-,TRBV29-1,TRBJ2-5,CSVEGTGKVTQYF,TGCAGCGTTGAAGGGACAGGGAAAGTGACCCAGTACTTC
TRBD2,once,TRBV7-3,TRBJ2-5,CASSSPEQGGGETQYF,TGTGCCAGCAGCTCCCCGGAACAGGGCGGGGGGGAGACCCAGTACTTC
TRBD2,-,TRBV5-1,TRBJ2-2,CASSLFREDGELFF,TGCGCCAGCAGCTTGTTCCGGGAGGACGGGGAGCTGTTTTTT
-,-,TRBV3-1/TRBV3-2,TRBJ1-1,CASRGNTEAFF,TGTGCCAGCCGGGGGAACACTGAAGCTTTCTTT
TRBD1,-,TRBV4-1,TRBJ2-5,CASSRRQGEGETQYF,TGCGCCAGCAGCCGGCGACAGGGTGAGGGGGAGACCCAGTACTTC
TRBD1,few,TRBV7-2,TRBJ2-1,CASSPTGIVDNEQFF,TGTGCCAGCAGCCCGACAGGGATCGTCGACAATGAGCAGTTCTTC
-,-,TRBV2,TRBJ2-2,CASSSDTGWTGELFF,TGTGCCAGCAGTTCGGACACAGGGTGGACCGGGGAGCTGTTTTTT
-,-,TRBV5-4,TRBJ2-3,CASSLWATDTQYF,TGTGCCAGCAGCTTGTGGGCGACAGATACGCAGTATTTT
TRBD1,-,TRBV5-4,TRBJ1-6,CASSSGQGVSPLHF,TGTGCCAGCAGCTCGGGACAGGGAGTTTCACCCCTCCACTTT
-,-,TRBV6-6,TRBJ2-2,CATIRGSGDTGELFF,TGTGCCACCATAAGGGGTAGCGGAGACACCGGGGAGCTGTTTTTT
-,-,TRBV7-8,TRBJ1-5,CASSLSGGANNQPQHF,TGTGCCAGCAGCTTATCCGGAGGGGCTAACAATCAGCCCCAGCATTTT
-,-,TRBV15,TRBJ2-7,CATSIRQEDEQYF,TGTGCCACCAGCATTCGGCAAGAGGACGAGCAGTACTTC
-,-,TRBV10-3,TRBJ1-5,CAISVGSNQPQHF,TGTGCCATCAGTGTTGGCTCCAATCAGCCCCAGCATTTT
TRBD1,-,TRBV9,TRBJ1-1,CASSAGTGDTEAFF,TGTGCCAGCAGCGCCGGGACAGGGGACACTGAAGCTTTCTTT
-,few,TRBV3-1/TRBV3-2,TRBJ1-1,CASSPGEGPPVGAFF,TGTGCCAGCAGCCCCGGGGAAGGGCCGCCGGTAGGGGCTTTCTTT
-,many,TRBV2,TRBJ1-1,CASSFRGTEAFF,TGTGCCAGCAGTTTTAGAGGCACTGAAGCTTTCTTT